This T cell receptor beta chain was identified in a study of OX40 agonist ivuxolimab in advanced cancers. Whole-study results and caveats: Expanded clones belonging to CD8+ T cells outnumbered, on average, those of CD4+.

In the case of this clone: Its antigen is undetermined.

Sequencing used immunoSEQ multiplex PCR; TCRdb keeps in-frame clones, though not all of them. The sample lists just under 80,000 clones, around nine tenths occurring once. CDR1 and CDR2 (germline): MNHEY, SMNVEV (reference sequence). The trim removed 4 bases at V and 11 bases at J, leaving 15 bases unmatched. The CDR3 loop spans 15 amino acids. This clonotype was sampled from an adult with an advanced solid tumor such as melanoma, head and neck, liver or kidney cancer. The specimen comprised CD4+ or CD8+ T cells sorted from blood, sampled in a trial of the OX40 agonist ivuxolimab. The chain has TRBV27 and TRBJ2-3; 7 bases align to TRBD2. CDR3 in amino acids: CASSYTSAIGSKQYF. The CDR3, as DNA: TGTGCCAGCAGTTACACTAGCGCTATTGGTAGTAAGCAGTATTTT.